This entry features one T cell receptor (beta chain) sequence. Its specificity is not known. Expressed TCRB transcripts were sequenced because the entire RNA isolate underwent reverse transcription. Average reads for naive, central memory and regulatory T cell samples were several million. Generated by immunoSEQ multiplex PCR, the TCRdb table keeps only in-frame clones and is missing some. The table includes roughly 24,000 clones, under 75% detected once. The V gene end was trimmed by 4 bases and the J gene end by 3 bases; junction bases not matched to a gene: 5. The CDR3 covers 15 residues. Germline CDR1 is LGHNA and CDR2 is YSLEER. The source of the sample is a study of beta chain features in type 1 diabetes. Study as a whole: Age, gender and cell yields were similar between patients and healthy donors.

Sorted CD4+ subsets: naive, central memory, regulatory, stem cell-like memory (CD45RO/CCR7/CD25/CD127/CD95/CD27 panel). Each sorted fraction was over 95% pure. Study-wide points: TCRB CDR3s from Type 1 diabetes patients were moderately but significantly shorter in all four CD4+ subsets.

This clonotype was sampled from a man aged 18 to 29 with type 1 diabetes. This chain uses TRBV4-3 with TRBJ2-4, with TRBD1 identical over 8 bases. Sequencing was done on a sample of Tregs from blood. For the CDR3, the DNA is TGCGCCAGCAGCCTTTCCGGGACAGGCAAAAACATTCAGTACTTC. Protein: CASSLSGTGKNIQYF.